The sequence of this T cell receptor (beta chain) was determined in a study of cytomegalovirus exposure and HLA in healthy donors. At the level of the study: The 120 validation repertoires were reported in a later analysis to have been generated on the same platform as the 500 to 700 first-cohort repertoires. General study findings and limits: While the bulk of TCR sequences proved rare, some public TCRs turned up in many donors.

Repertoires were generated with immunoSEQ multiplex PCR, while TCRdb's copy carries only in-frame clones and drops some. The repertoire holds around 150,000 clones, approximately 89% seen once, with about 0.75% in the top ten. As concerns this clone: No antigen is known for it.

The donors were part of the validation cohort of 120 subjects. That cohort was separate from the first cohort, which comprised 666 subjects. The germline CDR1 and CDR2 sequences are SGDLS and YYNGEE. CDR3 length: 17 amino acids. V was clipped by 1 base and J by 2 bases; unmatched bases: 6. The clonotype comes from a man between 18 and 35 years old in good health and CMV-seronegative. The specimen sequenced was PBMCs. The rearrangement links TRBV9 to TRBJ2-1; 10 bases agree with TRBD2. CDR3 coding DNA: TGTGCCAGCAGCGTACTAGCGGGAGACGGCACCTACAATGAGCAGTTCTTC. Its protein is CASSVLAGDGTYNEQFF.